Shown below are 9 T cell receptor beta chains from a single sample sequenced in a study of CD8 T cells in ankylosing spondylitis. The study, taken as a whole, reports: What appeared characteristic of ankylosing spondylitis blood was a TCR beta motif of fewer than ten highly homologous variants.

These TCRs are of unknown antigen specificity. A single record per CDR3 protein comes from TCRdb applying MiXCR to the 5' RACE reads. The sample holds just under 550,000 distinct CDR3 sequences, roughly 13% seen once. The sample was blood, either unsorted or a sorted T cell fraction (not recorded which). These TCRs come from a male donor with ankylosing spondylitis.

The chain uses TRBV15 and TRBJ1-1; D might be TRBD1 (5 bases). The V and J ends lost 0 bases and 1 base respectively, with 12 bases between them. This CDR3 contains 16 residues. Germline V gene data show CDR1 as LNHNV and CDR2 as YYDKDF (reference sequence). The CDR3 region has the DNA TGTGCCACCAGCAGAGATCATCCAGGGAGGAACACTGAAGCTTTCTTT. Translated, it gives CATSRDHPGRNTEAFF.

This clonotype came up a few times. V usage is TRBV29-1 and J usage is TRBJ2-3; 14 nucleotides agree with TRBD2. After removal of 8 bases from V and 4 bases from J, the junction contained 2 bases not matched to a gene. The CDR3 spans 13 residues. Germline V CDR1 and CDR2: SQVTM, ANQGSEA. CDR3 residues: CSQGLAGADTQYF. The CDR3 nucleotides are TGCAGCCAGGGACTAGCGGGAGCAGATACGCAGTATTTT.

This clonotype has just a few counts. The chain uses TRBV10-3 and TRBJ1-5; D is unresolved. The germline CDR1 and CDR2 sequences are ENHRY and SYGVKD. This CDR3 comprises 12 residues. Trimming cost V 7 bases and J 4 bases, with 8 bases left between them. This CDR3 is CAITDGNQPQHF. The CDR3, as DNA: TGTGCCATCACGGACGGGAATCAGCCCCAGCATTTT.

The chain couples TRBV11-3 to TRBJ2-3; 8 bases align to TRBD2. The CDR3 runs to 15 residues. Germline CDR1 and CDR2: SGHNT and YENEEA. Germline trimming cut 8 bases from V and 0 bases from J; bases unmatched to any gene: 7. CDR3 nucleotide sequence: TGTGCCAGCGGATTTAGCGGGATTAGCACAGATACGCAGTATTTT. This sequence encodes CASGFSGISTDTQYF.

The genes are TRBV12-3 or TRBV12-4 and TRBJ2-3; the match to TRBD2 covers 10 bases. J lost 4 bases, V lost 2 bases, and 3 bases had no gene match. This CDR3 is 15 amino acids long. CDR3 DNA sequence: TGTGCCAGCAGTTTAAACCTAGCGGGAGCAGATACGCAGTATTTT. Its translation is CASSLNLAGADTQYF.

The chain combines TRBV24-1 with TRBJ2-5; D gene uncertain. The length of the CDR3 is 16 residues. The V gene lost 3 bases and the J gene lost 2 bases, with 15 bases spanning the gap. Germline V gene data show CDR1 as KGHDR and CDR2 as SFDVKD. DNA for the CDR3: TGTGCCACCAGTGATCGGAGCAGGAGCTTACAAGAGACCCAGTACTTC. Encoded protein: CATSDRSRSLQETQYF.

This clonotype appeared many times. The chain combines TRBV3-1 with TRBJ1-1; 9 bases align to TRBD1. The trim removed 5 bases at V and 8 bases at J, leaving 6 bases unmatched. In germline, CDR1 is LGHDT, CDR2 YNNKEL (reference sequence). There are 13 residues in the CDR3. The DNA of the CDR3 is TGTGCCAGCAGCTCAGGGACAGGGTTGGAAGCTTTCTTT. As protein: CASSSGTGLEAFF.

The rearrangement uses TRBV7-2 and TRBJ1-3; D call uncertain. This CDR3 spans 16 amino acids. Trimming shortened V by 6 bases and J by 0 bases, and 15 bases separated the two germline ends. CDR1 and CDR2 (germline): SGHTA, FQGNSA. CDR3 loop: CASSQGSGSSGNTIYF. CDR3 coding DNA: TGTGCCAGCAGTCAAGGGTCGGGTAGCTCTGGAAACACCATATATTTT.

This clonotype was observed a few times. The J gene is TRBJ1-3, the V gene TRBV20-1, with a tentative D call TRBD1 (6 bases). Trimming pared 4 bases from V and 4 bases from J, leaving 17 bases between. This CDR3 is 15 amino acids long. Germline V gene sequence: CDR1 DFQATT, CDR2 SNEGSKA (reference sequence). CDR3 residues: CSAIEGVVAGNTIYF. The CDR3, as DNA: TGCAGTGCTATTGAGGGGGTGGTTGCCGGAAACACCATATATTTT.